This TCR beta chain was obtained from a study of T cell changes during pregnancy in multiple sclerosis (dated by TCRdb to the late 2010s). A note on the overall study: The study examined how the T cell repertoire changed over the course of pregnancy in women with multiple sclerosis.

The CDR3 runs 14 residues from the cysteine to the phenylalanine. Only the CDR3 part of the read is kept: 42 bases, read in frame from the first base. The germline V gene provides CDR1 MRHNA and CDR2 SNTAGT. A distance of 16 bases separates the germline ends of V and J, which lose 8 bases and 6 bases respectively. Libraries were made using the immunoSEQ multiplex PCR assay. Here the immuneACCESS table is served through TCRdb, limited to in-frame sequences with V and J called. Missing clones are a known gap in these copies; in checked studies unresolved V genes cover under half, and the rest lacks a known reason. In this sample the table shows around 72,000 clones, around nine tenths of which occur a single time. The top ten hold around 0.45% of the sample. To note about this clone: Its antigen specificity is not known. No qualities accompany the bases; no much larger clone lies one base away.

The clonotype originates from a female donor with multiple sclerosis, enrolled in a pregnancy study. The input for sequencing was CD4+ T cells from peripheral blood mononuclear cells, taken before pregnancy. This chain joins TRBV6-4 to TRBJ2-2; the D gene identity is not certain. The DNA sequence is TGTGCCAGCTCTCGAGAGTTAGAGGCCGGGGAGCTGTTTTTT. Its coded protein is CASSRELEAGELFF.